One and the same sample provided the 14 T cell receptor beta chains below, sequenced in a study of blood T cells in healthy people across ages (dated by TCRdb to between 2015 and 2017). Receptor amplification or capture employed 5' RACE. This sample was sequenced with an Illumina HiSeq 2500. The second PCR ran for about 7 to 11 cycles and used a J-beta primer mix along with a sample-barcoded 5' primer. TCRdb passed the public sequencing reads through fastp at Q25 and MiXCR, retaining productive beta sequences. Each entry merges the rows of one CDR3 protein and shows their most common DNA and genes. This sample holds 750,000 to 850,000 distinct CDR3 sequences; 20% to 25% were observed only once. The ten largest make up under 4% of the sample. This sample was shared with a second study, whose subject was T cells of mothers and their children.

Material for sequencing was blood. The receptors here all came from a boy younger than 18 in good health.

This clonotype has only a few counts. J is TRBJ2-2 and V is TRBV29-1; the match to TRBD1 covers 8 bases. Germline V gene lookup returns CDR1 SQVTM and CDR2 ANQGSEA. This CDR3 contains 17 residues. V lost 6 bases and J lost 4; bases outside the gene matches: 16. CDR3 sequence (DNA): TGCAGCGTCGACGATTCCGGGCAGGGGGCGAGCACCGGGGAGCTGTTTTTT. Protein: CSVDDSGQGASTGELFF.

The chain links TRBV6-4 to TRBJ2-5, with 12 bases that match TRBD2. Near its end, the DNA agrees better with TRBJ2-7, so the J call may be wrong. The V gene's germline CDR1 is MRHNA and CDR2 SNTAGT. The CDR3 runs 15 residues. CDR3 DNA: TGTGCCAGCGACTCTTCTAGCGGGAGGGCCTACGAGCAGTACTTC. It translates to CASDSSSGRAYEQYF.

The chain has TRBV7-6 and TRBJ2-5; D is unresolved. This CDR3 has 14 residues. The germline V and J ends were trimmed by 1 base and 5 bases, with 11 bases remaining between them. CDR1 and CDR2 from the germline V gene are SGHVS and FNYEAQ. The CDR3 DNA reads TGTGCCAGCAGCTTAGTCCTCGCCCCGGAGACCCAGTACTTC. This translates into CASSLVLAPETQYF.

This rearrangement joins TRBV27 to TRBJ2-7, with TRBD1 matching over 9 bases. Trimming cost V 6 bases and J 0 bases; bases outside gene matches: 3. CDR3 length: 14 amino acids. The V gene's germline CDR1 is MNHEY and CDR2 SMNVEV (reference sequence). The CDR3 sequence is CASRTTGGSYEQYF. CDR3 in DNA: TGTGCCAGCAGAACGACAGGGGGCTCCTACGAGCAGTACTTC.

Comment on this clonotype: The junction differs from germline at one of its ends, possibly a read error. The chain is built from TRBV5-1 and TRBJ1-1; no clear D. The germline V gene encodes CDR1 SGHRS and CDR2 YFSETQ. The CDR3 length is 13 residues. The chain's CDR3 is CAGSLVRNTEAFF. Written as DNA, the CDR3 is TGCGCCGGCAGCTTAGTGAGGAACACTGAAGCTTTCTTT.

CDR3 nucleotide sequence: TGTGCCAGCAGCGACACCGGCGGAAAACTGTTTTTT. Its protein product is CASSDTGGKLFF. The rearrangement joins TRBV6-2 or TRBV6-3 to TRBJ1-4; D unresolved. This CDR3 has 12 amino acids. V lost 6 bases, J lost 10 bases, and 12 bases lay in between. Germline V lookup: CDR1 MNHEY, CDR2 SVGEGT.

The chain uses TRBV11-2 and TRBJ2-2; 10 bases are a match to TRBD2. Germline loops: CDR1 SGHAT, CDR2 FQNNGV. The CDR3 sequence is 17 residues long. J was trimmed by 5 bases and V by 2 bases; bases with no gene match: 8. In DNA, the CDR3 is TGTGCCAGCAGCTTATCTAGCGGGAGATGGGGAACCGGGGAGCTGTTTTTT. Protein sequence: CASSLSSGRWGTGELFF.

This clonotype was counted between two and nine times. This chain links TRBV10-3 with TRBJ2-7; D call uncertain. This CDR3 is 12 amino acids long. Trimming left V 2 bases short and J 6 bases short, with 8 bases between. From germline, CDR1 is ENHRY and CDR2 SYGVKD. This chain's CDR3 is CAISEGSAEQYF. The DNA for the CDR3 is TGTGCCATCAGTGAGGGATCCGCCGAGCAGTACTTC.

The rearrangement links TRBV6-6 to TRBJ1-2; D is possibly TRBD1 (5 bases). Germline loops: CDR1 MNHNY, CDR2 SVGAGI (reference sequence). The CDR3 is 14 residues long. Deletions cut 5 bases from V and 5 bases from J, with 15 bases between. CDR3 loop: CASSQSGAAYGYTF. The DNA of the CDR3 is TGTGCCAGCAGTCAATCCGGGGCGGCGTATGGCTACACCTTC.

This clonotype was recorded at least ten times. The genes are TRBV6-2 or TRBV6-3 and TRBJ2-1; 8 bases match TRBD2. Germline CDR1 MNHEY, CDR2 SVGEGT. The CDR3 spans 18 residues. Trimming cost V 0 bases and J 1 base; bases outside gene matches: 8. CDR3 bases: TGTGCCAGCAGTTACTCCCTCCCGGGGGGGCGTTCCTACAATGAGCAGTTCTTC. This sequence encodes CASSYSLPGGRSYNEQFF.

This clonotype was counted between two and nine times. The genes are TRBV20-1 and TRBJ1-1; 7 bases line up with TRBD1. The CDR3 runs 16 residues. The germline CDR1 and CDR2 sequences are DFQATT and SNEGSKA (reference sequence). J gave up 3 bases and V 6 bases, and 16 bases lay outside the gene matches. CDR3 DNA: TGCAGTGCCCCCCCGGCGAGGGGGCTGAAGGACACTGAAGCTTTCTTT. Translation gives CSAPPARGLKDTEAFF.

This clonotype occurred a few times. The genes are TRBV10-3 and TRBJ2-7, with 9 bases fitting TRBD1. V gave up 4 bases and J gave up 2 bases; unmatched junction bases: 0. The CDR3 loop spans 13 amino acids. The germline V gene encodes CDR1 ENHRY and CDR2 SYGVKD. The CDR3 spells CAISGDRAYEQYF. CDR3 coding DNA: TGTGCCATCAGTGGGGACAGGGCCTACGAGCAGTACTTC.

This sequence joins TRBV4-1 and TRBJ2-5; no clear D gene. The closer fit of TRBJ2-7 to the DNA end suggests the J call may be wrong. Germline CDR1 and CDR2: MGHRA and YSYEKL. The CDR3 runs 14 residues. CDR3 nucleotide sequence: TGCGCCAGCAGCCAGTCCGAAACGGTCTACGAGCAGTACTTC. Translated: CASSQSETVYEQYF.

The chain couples TRBV20-1 to TRBJ1-2; no reliable D call. V dropped 0 bases and J dropped 8 bases, with 10 bases sitting between them. Germline loops: CDR1 DFQATT, CDR2 SNEGSKA (reference sequence). The CDR3 spans 12 residues. The CDR3 spells CSARDRVKGYTF. The CDR3 DNA is TGCAGTGCTAGAGATCGGGTAAAGGGCTACACCTTC.